This T cell receptor (beta chain) was profiled in a study of T cells after yellow fever vaccination. Germline CDR1 is SGHDT and CDR2 is YYEEEE. V gave up 0 bases and J gave up 3 bases, with 9 bases separating them. The CDR3 covers 14 residues. There are a few counts of this clonotype. Each CDR3 protein gets one entry after TCRdb re-called the 5' RACE reads with MiXCR. The repertoire holds 200,000 to 300,000 distinct CDR3 sequences, with over 6.5% as singletons. Sequences were derived from CD4+ T cells sorted from PBMCs, sampled on the day of the yellow fever booster vaccination. The chain combines TRBV5-6 with TRBJ2-5; D possibly corresponds to TRBD2 (5 bases). The TCR was taken from a man aged 25-40 years who received the YFV17D yellow fever vaccine. As DNA, the CDR3 is TGTGCCAGCAGCTTGGGGCTAGCCAAAGAGACCCAGTACTTC. This encodes CASSLGLAKETQYF.